This T cell receptor beta chain derives from a study of blood T cells in healthy people across ages. Findings and caveats of the study: Diversity of TCR beta correlated strongly with naive T cell percentage.

To note about this clonotype: As yet, its antigen is unknown.

V dropped 7 bases and J dropped 4 bases, with 18 bases sitting between them. The CDR3 has 15 amino acids. Germline CDR1 and CDR2: MNHNS and SASEGT. Alongside a J-beta primer mix, a sample-barcoded 5' primer served in a second PCR lasting about 6 to 12 cycles. Each cDNA molecule was tagged by a template-switch adaptor with 12 random nucleotides. CDR3-containing paired-end reads numbering at least 2.5 million came from each sample. TCRdb called the 5' RACE reads again in MiXCR, with one record for every CDR3 protein. Of 850,000 to 1,000,000 distinct CDR3 sequences in the sample, about 44% were seen once.

This chain links TRBV6-1 with TRBJ2-3; D may match TRBD1 or TRBD2 (6 bases each). This TCR derives from a man aged 25 to 40 in good health. Sample: blood. The CDR3 here is CASTYQGLAADTQYF. The CDR3, as DNA: TGTGCCAGCACCTACCAGGGGTTAGCGGCAGATACGCAGTATTTT.